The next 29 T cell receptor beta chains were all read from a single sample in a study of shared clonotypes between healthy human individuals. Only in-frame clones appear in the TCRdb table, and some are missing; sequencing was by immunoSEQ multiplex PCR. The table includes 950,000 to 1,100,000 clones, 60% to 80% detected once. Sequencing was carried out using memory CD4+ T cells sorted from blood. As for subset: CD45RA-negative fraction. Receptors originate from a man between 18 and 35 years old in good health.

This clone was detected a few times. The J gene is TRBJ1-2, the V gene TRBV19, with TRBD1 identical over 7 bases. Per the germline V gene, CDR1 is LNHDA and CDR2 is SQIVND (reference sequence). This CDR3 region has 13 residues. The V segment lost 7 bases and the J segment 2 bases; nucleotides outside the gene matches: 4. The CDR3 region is CASKTTGNYGYTF. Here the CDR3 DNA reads TGTGCCAGTAAAACGACAGGGAACTATGGCTACACCTTC. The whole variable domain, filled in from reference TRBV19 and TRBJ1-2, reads DGGITQSPKYLFRKEGQNVTLSCEQNLNHDAMYWYRQDPGQGLRLIYYSQIVNDFQKGDIAEGYSVSREKKESFPLTVTSAQKNPTAFYLCASKTTGNYGYTFGSGTRLTVV.

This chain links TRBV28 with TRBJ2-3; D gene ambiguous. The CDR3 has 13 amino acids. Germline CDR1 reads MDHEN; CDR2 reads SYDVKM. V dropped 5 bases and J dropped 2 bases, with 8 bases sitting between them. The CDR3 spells CASSPANTDTQYF. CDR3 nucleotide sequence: TGTGCCAGCAGTCCAGCTAACACAGATACGCAGTATTTT.

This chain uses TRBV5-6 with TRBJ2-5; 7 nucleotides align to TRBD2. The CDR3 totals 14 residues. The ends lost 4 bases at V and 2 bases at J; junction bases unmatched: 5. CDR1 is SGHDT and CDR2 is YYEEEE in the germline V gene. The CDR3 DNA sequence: TGTGCCAGCAGCATCGGGACTAAACAAGAGACCCAGTACTTC. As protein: CASSIGTKQETQYF.

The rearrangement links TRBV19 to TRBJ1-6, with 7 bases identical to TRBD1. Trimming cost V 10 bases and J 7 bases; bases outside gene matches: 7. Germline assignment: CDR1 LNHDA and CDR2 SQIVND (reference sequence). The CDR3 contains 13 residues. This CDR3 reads CATTGQLNSPLHF. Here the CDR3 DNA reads TGTGCCACCACGGGACAGCTAAATTCACCCCTCCACTTT.

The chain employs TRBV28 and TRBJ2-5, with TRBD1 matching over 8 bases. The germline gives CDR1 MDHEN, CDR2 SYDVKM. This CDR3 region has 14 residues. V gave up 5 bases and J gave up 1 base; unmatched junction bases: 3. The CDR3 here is CASSPDRVQETQYF. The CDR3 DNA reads TGTGCCAGCAGTCCGGACAGGGTCCAAGAGACCCAGTACTTC.

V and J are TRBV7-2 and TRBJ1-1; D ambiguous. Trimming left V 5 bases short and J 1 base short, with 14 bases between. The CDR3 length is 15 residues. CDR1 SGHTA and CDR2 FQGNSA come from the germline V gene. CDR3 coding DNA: TGTGCCAGCAGCCCGAGAGTAGCCACGAACACTGAAGCTTTCTTT. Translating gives CASSPRVATNTEAFF. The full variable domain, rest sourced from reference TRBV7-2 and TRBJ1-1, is GAGVSQSPSNKVTEKGKDVELRCDPISGHTALYWYRQSLGQGLEFLIYFQGNSAPDKSGLPSDRFSAERTGGSVSTLTIQRTQQEDSAVYLCASSPRVATNTEAFFGQGTRLTVV.

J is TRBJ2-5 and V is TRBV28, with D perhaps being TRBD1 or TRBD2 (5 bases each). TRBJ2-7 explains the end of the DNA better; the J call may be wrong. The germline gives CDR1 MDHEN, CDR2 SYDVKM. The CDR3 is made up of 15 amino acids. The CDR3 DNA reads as TGTGCCAGCCGGGGCACAGGCCAATTCCAGTACGAGCAGTACTTC. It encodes CASRGTGQFQYEQYF.

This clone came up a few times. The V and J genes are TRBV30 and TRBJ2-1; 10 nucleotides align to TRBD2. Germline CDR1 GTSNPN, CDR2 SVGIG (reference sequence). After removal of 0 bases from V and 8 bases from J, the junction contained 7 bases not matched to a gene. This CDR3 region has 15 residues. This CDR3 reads CAWSVSSSGSYEQFF. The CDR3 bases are TGTGCCTGGAGTGTAAGCTCTAGCGGGAGCTATGAGCAGTTCTTC.

CDR3 bases: TGTGCCAGCTCCTCAATCCCCGAGTTTAGCACAGATACGCAGTATTTT. This gives the protein CASSSIPEFSTDTQYF. J is TRBJ2-3 and V is TRBV18, with D unresolved. The CDR3 consists of 16 residues. Germline loops: CDR1 KGHSH, CDR2 LQKENI. Trimming removed 6 bases at V and 0 bases at J, with 16 bases between.

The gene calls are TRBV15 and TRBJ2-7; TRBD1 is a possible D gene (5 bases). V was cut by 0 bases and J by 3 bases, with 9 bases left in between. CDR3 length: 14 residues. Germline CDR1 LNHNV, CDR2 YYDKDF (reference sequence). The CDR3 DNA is TGTGCCACCAGCAGAGATCAAGGGGTCTACGAGCAGTACTTC. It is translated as CATSRDQGVYEQYF.

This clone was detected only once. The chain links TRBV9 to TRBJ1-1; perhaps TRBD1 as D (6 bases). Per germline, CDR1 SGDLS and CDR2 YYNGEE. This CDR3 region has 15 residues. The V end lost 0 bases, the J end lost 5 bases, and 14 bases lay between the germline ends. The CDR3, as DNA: TGTGCCAGCAGCGTAGGTCGGGGGGCGAGGACTGAAGCTTTCTTT. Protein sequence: CASSVGRGARTEAFF.

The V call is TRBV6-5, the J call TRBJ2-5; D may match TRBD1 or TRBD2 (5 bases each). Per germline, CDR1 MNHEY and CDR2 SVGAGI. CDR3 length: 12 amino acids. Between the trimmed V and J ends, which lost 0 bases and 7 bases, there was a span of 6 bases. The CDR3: CASSYSRGTQYF. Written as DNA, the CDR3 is TGTGCCAGCAGTTACTCGAGGGGGACCCAGTACTTC.

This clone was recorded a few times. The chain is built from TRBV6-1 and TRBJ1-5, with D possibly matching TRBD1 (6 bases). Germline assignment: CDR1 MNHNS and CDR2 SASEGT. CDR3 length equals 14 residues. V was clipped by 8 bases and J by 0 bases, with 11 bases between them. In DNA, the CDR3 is TGTGCCAGCGTACAGGGTCATAGCAATCAGCCCCAGCATTTT. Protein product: CASVQGHSNQPQHF.

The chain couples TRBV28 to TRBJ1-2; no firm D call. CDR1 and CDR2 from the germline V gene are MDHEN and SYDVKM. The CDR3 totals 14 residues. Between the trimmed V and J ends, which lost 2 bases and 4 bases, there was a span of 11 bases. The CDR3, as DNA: TGTGCCAGCAGTTTAATTGCAGGCAGCTATGGCTACACCTTC. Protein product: CASSLIAGSYGYTF.

The DNA for the CDR3 is TGTGCCAGCAGCTTGGCCCAGGCGGGACAGGGGGTATACGAGCAGTACTTC. It translates to CASSLAQAGQGVYEQYF. The rearrangement uses TRBV5-4 and TRBJ2-7; the match to TRBD1 covers 11 bases. The CDR3 spans 17 residues. The J segment lost 4 bases and the V segment lost 0 bases, leaving 9 bases of the junction unmatched. Per germline, CDR1 SGHNT and CDR2 YYREEE (reference sequence).

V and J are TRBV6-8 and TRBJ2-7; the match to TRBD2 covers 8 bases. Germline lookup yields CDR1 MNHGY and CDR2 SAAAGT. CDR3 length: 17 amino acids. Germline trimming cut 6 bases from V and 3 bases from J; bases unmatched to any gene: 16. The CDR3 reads CASRGQLPGLVSYEQYF. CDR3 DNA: TGTGCCAGCAGAGGCCAACTCCCGGGACTAGTCAGCTACGAGCAGTACTTC.

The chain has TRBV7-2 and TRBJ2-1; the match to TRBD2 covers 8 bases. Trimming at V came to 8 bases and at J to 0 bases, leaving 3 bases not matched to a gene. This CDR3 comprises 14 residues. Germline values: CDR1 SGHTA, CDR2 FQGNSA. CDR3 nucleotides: TGTGCCAGCCGGGGGGGGGCCTCCTACAATGAGCAGTTCTTC. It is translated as CASRGGASYNEQFF.

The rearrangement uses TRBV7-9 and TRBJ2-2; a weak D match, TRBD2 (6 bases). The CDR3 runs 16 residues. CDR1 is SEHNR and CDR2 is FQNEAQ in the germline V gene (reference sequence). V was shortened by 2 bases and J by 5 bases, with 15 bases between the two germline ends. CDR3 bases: TGTGCCAGCAGCTTACGCGGGACCACCGTTACCGGGGAGCTGTTTTTT. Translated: CASSLRGTTVTGELFF.

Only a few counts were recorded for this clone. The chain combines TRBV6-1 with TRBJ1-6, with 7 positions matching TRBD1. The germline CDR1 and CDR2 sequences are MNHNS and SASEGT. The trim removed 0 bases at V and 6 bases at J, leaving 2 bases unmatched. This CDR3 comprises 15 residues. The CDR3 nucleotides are TGTGCCAGCAGTGAAGCCGGGACAGTTAATTCACCCCTCCACTTT. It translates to CASSEAGTVNSPLHF.

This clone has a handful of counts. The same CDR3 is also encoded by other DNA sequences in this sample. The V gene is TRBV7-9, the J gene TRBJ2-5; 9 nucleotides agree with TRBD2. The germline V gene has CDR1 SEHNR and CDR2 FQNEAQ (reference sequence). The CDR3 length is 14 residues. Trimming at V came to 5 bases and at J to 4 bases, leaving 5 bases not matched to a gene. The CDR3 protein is CASSPREGGETQYF. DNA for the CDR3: TGTGCCAGCAGCCCGCGGGAGGGCGGAGAGACCCAGTACTTC.

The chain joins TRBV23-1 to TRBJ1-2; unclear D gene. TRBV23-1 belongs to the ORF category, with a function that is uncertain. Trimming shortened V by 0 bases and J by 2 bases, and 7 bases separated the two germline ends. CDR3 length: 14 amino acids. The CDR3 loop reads CASSQSDTNYGYTF. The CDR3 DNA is TGCGCCAGCAGTCAATCCGACACAAACTATGGCTACACCTTC.

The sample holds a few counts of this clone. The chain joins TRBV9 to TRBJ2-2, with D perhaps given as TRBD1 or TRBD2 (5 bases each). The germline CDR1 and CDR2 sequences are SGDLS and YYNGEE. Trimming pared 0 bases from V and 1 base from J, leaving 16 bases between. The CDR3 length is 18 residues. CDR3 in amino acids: CASSVGGDHWVNTGELFF. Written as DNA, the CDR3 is TGTGCCAGCAGCGTAGGAGGGGATCATTGGGTGAACACCGGGGAGCTGTTTTTT.

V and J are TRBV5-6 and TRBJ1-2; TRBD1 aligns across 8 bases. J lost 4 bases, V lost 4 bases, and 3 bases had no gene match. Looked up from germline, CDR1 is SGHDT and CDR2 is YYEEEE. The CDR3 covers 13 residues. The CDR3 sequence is CASSPGGAYGYTF. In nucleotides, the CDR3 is TGTGCCAGCAGCCCAGGGGGCGCCTATGGCTACACCTTC.

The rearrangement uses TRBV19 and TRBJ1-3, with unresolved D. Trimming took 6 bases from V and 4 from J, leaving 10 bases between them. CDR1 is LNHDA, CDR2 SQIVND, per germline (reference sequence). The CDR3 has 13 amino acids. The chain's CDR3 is CASRVSGGNTIYF. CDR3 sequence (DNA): TGTGCCAGTAGAGTAAGCGGCGGAAACACCATATATTTT.

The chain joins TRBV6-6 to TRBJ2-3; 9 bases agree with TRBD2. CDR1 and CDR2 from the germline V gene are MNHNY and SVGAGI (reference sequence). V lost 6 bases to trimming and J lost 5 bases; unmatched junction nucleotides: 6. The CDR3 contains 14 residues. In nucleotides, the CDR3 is TGTGCCAGCAGGACTAGCGGCGGCCGAGATACGCAGTATTTT. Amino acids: CASRTSGGRDTQYF.

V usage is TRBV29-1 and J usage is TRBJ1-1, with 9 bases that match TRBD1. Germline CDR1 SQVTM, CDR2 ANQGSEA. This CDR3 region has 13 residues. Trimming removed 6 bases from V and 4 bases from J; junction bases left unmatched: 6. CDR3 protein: CSVNPDRGTEAFF. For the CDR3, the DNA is TGCAGCGTAAACCCGGACAGGGGCACTGAAGCTTTCTTT. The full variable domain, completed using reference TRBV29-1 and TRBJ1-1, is SAVISQKPSRDICQRGTSLTIQCQVDSQVTMMFWYRQQPGQSLTLIATANQGSEATYESGFVIDKFPISRPNLTFSTLTVSNMSPEDSSIYLCSVNPDRGTEAFFGQGTRLTVV.

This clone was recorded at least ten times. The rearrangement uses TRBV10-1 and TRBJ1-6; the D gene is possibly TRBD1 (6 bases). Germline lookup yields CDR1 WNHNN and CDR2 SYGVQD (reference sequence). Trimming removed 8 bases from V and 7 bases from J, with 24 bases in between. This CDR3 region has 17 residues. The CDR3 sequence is CASEGGGSGAGNSPLHF. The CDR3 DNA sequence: TGCGCCAGCGAGGGGGGGGGTTCCGGGGCTGGAAATTCACCCCTCCACTTT.

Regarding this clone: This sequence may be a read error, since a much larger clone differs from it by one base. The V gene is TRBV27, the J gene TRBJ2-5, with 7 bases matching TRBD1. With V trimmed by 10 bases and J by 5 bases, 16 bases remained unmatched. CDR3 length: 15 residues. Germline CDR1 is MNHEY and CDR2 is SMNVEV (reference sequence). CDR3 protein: CANTFLGGSRETQYF. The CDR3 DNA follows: TGTGCCAACACTTTCCTAGGGGGCTCCCGTGAGACCCAGTACTTC.

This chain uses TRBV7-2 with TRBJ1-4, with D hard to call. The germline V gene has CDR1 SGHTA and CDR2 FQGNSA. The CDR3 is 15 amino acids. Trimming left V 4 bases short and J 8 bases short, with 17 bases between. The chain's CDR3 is CASSWKVAPGEKLFF. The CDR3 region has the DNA TGTGCCAGCAGCTGGAAGGTGGCGCCGGGAGAAAAACTGTTTTTT.